What follows describes a single T cell receptor beta chain. Its antigen remains unknown. Other DNA sequences in this sample translate to the same CDR3. Here immunoSEQ multiplex PCR was the method, and the copy in TCRdb shows in-frame clones only, minus some. Among about 350,000 clones listed, roughly 91% were seen once. The sample originates from a study of Ad26.COV2.S vaccination and SARS-CoV-2 variants. Looking at the study overall: The donor participated in the COV1001 trial, in its Ad26.COV2.S arm. Ad26.COV2.S, an intramuscular injection, was given once or twice 56 days apart.

General observations from the study: An underestimation of total T cell responses may have resulted from the TCR breadth and depth analyses.

Germline V gene sequence: CDR1 SEHNR, CDR2 FQNEAQ (reference sequence). The CDR3 has 12 residues. Trimming took off 1 base at V and 6 bases at J, with 4 bases between the two ends. Treatment in this sample: 15 to 20 received Ad26.COV2.S at low or high dose, single or two shots; about 5 received placebo; per-sample allocation not given. Following the first vaccine or placebo injection, samples were taken on day 63. In Boston, the donor was an adult between 18-55 years of age. The receptor comes from a person aged 18 to 59 who received the Ad26.COV2.S COVID-19 vaccine or a placebo. The source was peripheral blood, collected in a trial of Ad26.COV2.S vaccine versus placebo. This sequence joins TRBV7-9 and TRBJ1-5; no definite D call. The CDR3 is CASSLDSQPQHF. The CDR3 bases are TGTGCCAGCAGCTTAGACAGTCAGCCCCAGCATTTT.